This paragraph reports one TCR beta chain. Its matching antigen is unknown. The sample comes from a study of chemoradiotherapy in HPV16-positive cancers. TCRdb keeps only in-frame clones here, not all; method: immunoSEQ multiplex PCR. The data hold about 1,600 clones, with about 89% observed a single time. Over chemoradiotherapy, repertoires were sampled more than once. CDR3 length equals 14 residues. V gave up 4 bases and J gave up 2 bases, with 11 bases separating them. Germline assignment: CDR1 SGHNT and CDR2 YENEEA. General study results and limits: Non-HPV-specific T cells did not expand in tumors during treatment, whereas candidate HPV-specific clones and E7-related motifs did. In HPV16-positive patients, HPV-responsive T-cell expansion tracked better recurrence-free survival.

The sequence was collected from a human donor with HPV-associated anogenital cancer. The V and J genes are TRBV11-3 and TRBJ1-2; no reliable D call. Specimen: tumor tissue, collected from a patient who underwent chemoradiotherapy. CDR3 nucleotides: TGTGCCAGCAGCTCCGGTAGTACCAACTATGGCTACACCTTC. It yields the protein CASSSGSTNYGYTF.